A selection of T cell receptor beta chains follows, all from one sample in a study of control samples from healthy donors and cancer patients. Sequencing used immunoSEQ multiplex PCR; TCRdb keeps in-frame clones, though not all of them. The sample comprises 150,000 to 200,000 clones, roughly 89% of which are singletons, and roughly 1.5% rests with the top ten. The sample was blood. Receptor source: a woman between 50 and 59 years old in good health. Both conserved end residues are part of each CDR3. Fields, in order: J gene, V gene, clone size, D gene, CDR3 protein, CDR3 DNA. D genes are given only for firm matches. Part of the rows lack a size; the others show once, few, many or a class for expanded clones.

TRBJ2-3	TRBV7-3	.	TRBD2	CASSLTRTSSPTDTQYF	TGTGCCAGCAGCTTAACTAGGACTAGCTCCCCGACTGATACGCAGTATTTT
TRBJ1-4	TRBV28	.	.	CASSLNGFFGEKLFF	TGTGCCAGCAGTTTAAATGGATTCTTTGGTGAAAAACTGTTTTTT
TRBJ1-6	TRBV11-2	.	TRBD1	CASSSERQGRSPLHF	TGTGCCAGCAGTTCGGAACGACAGGGTCGCTCACCCCTCCACTTT
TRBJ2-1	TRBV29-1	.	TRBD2	CSVDVGLATGGFF	TGCAGCGTTGATGTGGGACTAGCTACGGGGGGGTTCTTC
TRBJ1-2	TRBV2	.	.	CASRRRGGPGYTF	TGTGCCAGCAGACGGAGGGGGGGGCCTGGCTACACCTTC
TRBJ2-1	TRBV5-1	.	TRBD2	CASSPAGTSYNEQFF	TGCGCCAGCAGCCCCGCCGGGACTAGCTACAATGAGCAGTTCTTC
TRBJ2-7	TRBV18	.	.	CASSPSQGSYEQYF	TGTGCCAGCTCACCTTCCCAGGGGTCCTACGAGCAGTACTTC
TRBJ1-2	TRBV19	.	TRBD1	CASQHPGQGHYGYTF	TGTGCCAGTCAACACCCGGGACAGGGACACTATGGCTACACCTTC
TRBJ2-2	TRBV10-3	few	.	CAIGFGRSTGELFF	TGTGCCATCGGGTTCGGGAGAAGCACCGGGGAGCTGTTTTTT
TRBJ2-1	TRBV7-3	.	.	CASSLSVSNEQFF	TGTGCCAGCAGCTTGAGTGTCAGCAATGAGCAGTTCTTC